These 5 T cell receptor beta chains share one sample of origin, sequenced in a study of identical twins. TCRdb redid the calling of the 5' RACE reads with MiXCR, one entry per CDR3 protein. The sample yields fewer than 250,000 distinct CDR3 sequences, around 9.6% seen once. Input material: memory (CD45RO+) T cells sorted from blood. The source of these receptors is a woman aged 18-35 years in good health.

This clonotype was detected many times. The gene calls are TRBV7-2 and TRBJ1-5; the D is unclear. The germline gives CDR1 SGHTA, CDR2 FQGNSA. The CDR3 runs 12 residues. With 6 bases removed from V and 3 bases from J, the gap between germline ends came to 6 bases. CDR3 residues: CASSTLNQPQHF. The CDR3 bases are TGTGCCAGCAGTACACTCAATCAGCCCCAGCATTTT.

The gene calls are TRBV7-2 and TRBJ2-3; 11 positions match TRBD2. This CDR3 region has 18 residues. Germline-derived CDR1 and CDR2 are SGHTA and FQGNSA. The V and J ends lost 2 bases and 0 bases, in that order; junction bases with no gene match: 7. CDR3 in DNA: TGTGCCAGCAGCTTACGCCTTAGCGGGGGGGCGAGCACAGATACGCAGTATTTT. It encodes CASSLRLSGGASTDTQYF.

This sequence joins TRBV6-1 and TRBJ1-1; no firm D call. The V end was cut by 1 base, the J end by 8 bases, with 17 bases between. Germline lookup yields CDR1 MNHNS and CDR2 SASEGT. The CDR3 spans 15 residues. The CDR3 bases are TGTGCCAGCAGTGAAGGTGCCGGTGTCCCTGGGGAAGCTTTCTTT. This codes for CASSEGAGVPGEAFF.

This clonotype was detected ten times or more. This CDR3 is CASSSGTGGTEAFF. In DNA form, the CDR3 reads TGTGCCAGCAGTTCTGGGACAGGGGGCACTGAAGCTTTCTTT. The chain employs TRBV12-3 or TRBV12-4 and TRBJ1-1; the match to TRBD1 covers 11 bases. The V and J ends lost 4 bases and 4 bases, in that order; junction bases with no gene match: 2. The CDR3 has 14 amino acids.

The rearrangement joins TRBV6-6 to TRBJ2-7; D is possibly TRBD1 or TRBD2 (5 bases each). This CDR3 region has 13 residues. Germline-derived CDR1 and CDR2 are MNHNY and SVGAGI (reference sequence). Trimming removed 0 bases from V and 6 bases from J, with 9 bases in between. CDR3 in DNA: TGTGCCAGCAGTTACTCTGGGGGATCCGAGCAGTACTTC. Translation gives CASSYSGGSEQYF.